Included here is one T cell receptor (beta chain) sequence, with context. This record belongs to a study of blood T cell repertoires in COVID-19. As for the study in general: From the United States, Italy and Spain came samples of acute and convalescent COVID-19. In each case, the material was cDNA or gDNA derived from T cells, B-cell-depleted T cells, or PBMCs.

In the authors' workflow: Amplification with reference gene primers provided the estimates of nucleated cell counts. This table comes from immunoSEQ multiplex PCR, and its TCRdb copy is limited to in-frame clones, with some not included. That table gives V, J and clone size, and the DNA gave D and trimming. Found here are approximately 58,000 clones, roughly 90% of them singletons; the top ten hold around a tenth. From germline, CDR1 is MDHEN and CDR2 SYDVKM. With 5 bases removed from V and 10 bases from J, the gap between germline ends came to 12 bases. The length of the CDR3 is 12 residues. Sequenced: peripheral blood. The origin of this receptor is a woman of 80 years or more with active COVID-19. The chain uses TRBV28 and TRBJ2-1; D gene ambiguous. Here the CDR3 reads CASSPLPSEQFF. The CDR3, as DNA: TGTGCCAGCAGTCCCCTACCCTCCGAGCAGTTCTTC.